This TCR beta chain was recovered during a study of PD-L1 blockade in urothelial cancer. Background on the study: T cells were recovered from blood samples at a median of 141,255.

Germline loops: CDR1 SGHTA, CDR2 FQGNSA. The CDR3 runs to 14 residues. V lost 5 bases, J lost 7 bases, and 17 bases lay in between. The templates were synthetic TCR analogs, and they were spiked into each PCR. Repertoires were generated with immunoSEQ multiplex PCR, while TCRdb's copy carries only in-frame clones and drops some. The repertoire holds around 38,000 clones, with approximately 86% as singletons. The sample's time point: peripheral blood 6 weeks after treatment start. The sequenced sample was PBMCs, obtained around atezolizumab (anti-PD-L1) treatment. The chain has TRBV7-2 and TRBJ1-2; possible D gene TRBD1, 6 bases. The receptor comes from a man aged 55 to 70 with urothelial cancer. The CDR3 coding sequence is TGTGCCAGCAGCCCATCGCAGGGGTTCGGTGGCTACACCTTC. It translates to CASSPSQGFGGYTF.